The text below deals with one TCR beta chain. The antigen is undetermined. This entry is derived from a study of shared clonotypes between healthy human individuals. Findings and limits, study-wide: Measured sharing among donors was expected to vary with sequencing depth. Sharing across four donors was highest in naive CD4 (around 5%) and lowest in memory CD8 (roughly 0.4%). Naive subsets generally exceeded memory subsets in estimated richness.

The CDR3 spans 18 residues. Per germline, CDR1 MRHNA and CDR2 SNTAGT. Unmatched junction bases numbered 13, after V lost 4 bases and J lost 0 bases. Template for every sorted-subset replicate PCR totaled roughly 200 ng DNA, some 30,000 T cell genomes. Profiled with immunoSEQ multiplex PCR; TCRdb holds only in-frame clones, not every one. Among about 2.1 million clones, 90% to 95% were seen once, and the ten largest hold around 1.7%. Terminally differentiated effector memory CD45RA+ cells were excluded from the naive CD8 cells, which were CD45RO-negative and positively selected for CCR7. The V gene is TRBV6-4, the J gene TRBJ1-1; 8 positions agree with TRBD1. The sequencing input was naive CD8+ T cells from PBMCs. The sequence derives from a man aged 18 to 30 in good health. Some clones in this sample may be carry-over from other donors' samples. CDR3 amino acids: CASSAEGRGPFLNTEAFF. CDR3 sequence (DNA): TGTGCCAGCAGTGCCGAAGGCAGGGGGCCTTTCTTGAACACTGAAGCTTTCTTT.